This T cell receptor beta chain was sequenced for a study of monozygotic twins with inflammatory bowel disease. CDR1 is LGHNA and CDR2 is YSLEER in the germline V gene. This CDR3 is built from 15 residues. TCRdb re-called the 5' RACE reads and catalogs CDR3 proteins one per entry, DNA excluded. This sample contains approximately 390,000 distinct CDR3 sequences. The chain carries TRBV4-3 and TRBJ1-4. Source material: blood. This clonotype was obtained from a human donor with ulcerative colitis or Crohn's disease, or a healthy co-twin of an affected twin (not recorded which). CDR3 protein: CASSQGRSGREKLFF.